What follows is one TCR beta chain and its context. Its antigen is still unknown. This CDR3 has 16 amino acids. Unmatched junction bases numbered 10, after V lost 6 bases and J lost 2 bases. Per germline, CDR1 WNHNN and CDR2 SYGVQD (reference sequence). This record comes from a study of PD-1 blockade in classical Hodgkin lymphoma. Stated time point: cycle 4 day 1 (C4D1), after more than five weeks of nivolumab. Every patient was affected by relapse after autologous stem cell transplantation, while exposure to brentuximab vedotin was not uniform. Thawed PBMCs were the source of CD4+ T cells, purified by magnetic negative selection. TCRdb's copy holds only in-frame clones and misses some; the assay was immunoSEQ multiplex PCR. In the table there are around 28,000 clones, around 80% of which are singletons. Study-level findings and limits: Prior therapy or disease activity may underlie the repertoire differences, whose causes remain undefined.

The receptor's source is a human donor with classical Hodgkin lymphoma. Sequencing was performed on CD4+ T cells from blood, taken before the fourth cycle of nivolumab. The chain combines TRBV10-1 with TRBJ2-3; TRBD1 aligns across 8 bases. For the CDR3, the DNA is TGCGCCAGCAGCGACCTGACAGGGGCCGTCACAGATACGCAGTATTTT. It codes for CASSDLTGAVTDTQYF.